This T cell receptor beta chain was found in a study of cytomegalovirus exposure and HLA in healthy donors listed by TCRdb under 2017. At the level of the whole study: A later analysis indicated that the 90 to 150 validation repertoires were generated on the platform also employed for the 720 or so repertoires of the first cohort. The aim of the study was to test whether cataloging public T cell receptors could identify signatures of past pathogen exposure. Besides the first cohort of 550 to 750 subjects, a separate validation cohort made up of roughly 120 different subjects was used. The study combined high-throughput TCR immunosequencing, statistical association of individual TCRs with disease status, and machine learning to predict cytomegalovirus infection status.

About this clone: What this receptor recognizes is not known. The record has no base qualities; no much larger clone is one base away.

The donors were included in the validation cohort of some 120 subjects, a group kept apart from the approximately 700-subject first cohort. Results the study describes overall, beyond this receptor: In vitro tests confirmed that a few of the cytomegalovirus-associated TCR beta chains recognize cytomegalovirus antigens. According to the authors, the approach could potentially be generalized to other disease states and immunological phenotypes. Cytomegalovirus status was reported to be diagnosed by the classifier with high specificity and sensitivity in both the original and validation cohorts. A later analysis lacked HLA typing for the validation cohort, so it scored co-occurrence in that cohort across all 120 or so repertoires. Of the cluster scores, around 95% were above 0 in a later analysis, which found that TCRs clustered in the first cohort also tended to co-occur in the 120 or so validation repertoires. In the study, around 150 TCR beta chains were listed as associated with cytomegalovirus. Across donors, most TCR sequences were observed very rarely, whereas some public TCRs were present in many individuals.

Library prep was done by the immunoSEQ multiplex PCR assay. As for the authors' bioinformatics: A statistical classification framework was built to diagnose cytomegalovirus status from the catalog of TCR beta chain sequences. This is the immuneACCESS table as TCRdb keeps it, with only in-frame sequences that have V and J called. A part of the clones is gone; compared with another copy, unresolved V genes explain less than half, and the rest is unexplained. Clone size and V and J calls were adopted from that table, with D and trimming inferred from the DNA. This sample lists over 150,000 clones; 85% were detected once. Approximately 16% of the sample goes to the ten largest clones. The receptor comes from a man between 18 and 35 years old in good health and CMV-seropositive. The sequenced sample consisted of PBMCs.

The encoded CDR3 is CASSQGWGGYTF. The nucleotide sequence reads as follows: TGTGCCAGCAGCCAAGGATGGGGCGGCTACACCTTC. This chain is built from TRBV27 and TRBJ1-2; a weak D assignment points to TRBD1 (5 bases agree). CDR1 and CDR2 (MNHEY, SMNVEV) derive from the germline V gene (reference sequence). From its cysteine to its phenylalanine, the CDR3 spans 12 amino acids. Solely the CDR3 DNA is kept, with 36 bases framed from the first base. Trimming at the junction amounts to 6 bases on V and 8 bases on J, and the germline ends lie 13 bases apart.